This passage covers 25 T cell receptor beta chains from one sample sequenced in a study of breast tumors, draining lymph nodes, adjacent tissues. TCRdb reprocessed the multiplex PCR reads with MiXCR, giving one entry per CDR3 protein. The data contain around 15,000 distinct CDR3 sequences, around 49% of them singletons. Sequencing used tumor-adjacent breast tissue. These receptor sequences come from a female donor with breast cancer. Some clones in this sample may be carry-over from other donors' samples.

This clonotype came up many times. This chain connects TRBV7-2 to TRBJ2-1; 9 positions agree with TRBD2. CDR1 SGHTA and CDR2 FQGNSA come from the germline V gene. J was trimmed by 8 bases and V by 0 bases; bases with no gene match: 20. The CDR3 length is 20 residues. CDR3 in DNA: TGTGCCAGCAGCTTAGCTCAACTTAGCGGGGCGGGAGGGCCTATAGATGAGCAGTTCTTC. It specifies CASSLAQLSGAGGPIDEQFF.

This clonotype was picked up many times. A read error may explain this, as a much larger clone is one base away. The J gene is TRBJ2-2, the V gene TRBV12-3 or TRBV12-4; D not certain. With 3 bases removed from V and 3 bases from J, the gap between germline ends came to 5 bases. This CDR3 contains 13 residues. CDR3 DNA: TGTGCCAGCAGTTTCTCCGACACCGGGGAGCTGTTTTTT. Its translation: CASSFSDTGELFF.

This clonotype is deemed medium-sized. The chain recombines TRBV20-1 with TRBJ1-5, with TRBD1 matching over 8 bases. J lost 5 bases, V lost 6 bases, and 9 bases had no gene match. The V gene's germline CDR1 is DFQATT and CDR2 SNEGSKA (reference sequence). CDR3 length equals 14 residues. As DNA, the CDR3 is TGCAGTGCGCAACCCGGGACAGGAGATCAGCCCCAGCATTTT. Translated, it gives CSAQPGTGDQPQHF.

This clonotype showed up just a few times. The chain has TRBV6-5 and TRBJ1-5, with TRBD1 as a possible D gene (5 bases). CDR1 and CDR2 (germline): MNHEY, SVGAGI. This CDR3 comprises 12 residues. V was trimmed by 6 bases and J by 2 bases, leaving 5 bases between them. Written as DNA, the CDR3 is TGTGCCAGCAGGGGGGGCAATCAGCCCCAGCATTTT. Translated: CASRGGNQPQHF.

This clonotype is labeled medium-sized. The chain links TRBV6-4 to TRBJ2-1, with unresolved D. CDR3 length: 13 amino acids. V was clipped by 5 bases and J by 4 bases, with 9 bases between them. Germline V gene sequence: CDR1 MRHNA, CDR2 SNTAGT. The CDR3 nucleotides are TGTGCCAGCAGTCGACTGCTATACAATGAGCAGTTCTTC. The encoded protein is CASSRLLYNEQFF.

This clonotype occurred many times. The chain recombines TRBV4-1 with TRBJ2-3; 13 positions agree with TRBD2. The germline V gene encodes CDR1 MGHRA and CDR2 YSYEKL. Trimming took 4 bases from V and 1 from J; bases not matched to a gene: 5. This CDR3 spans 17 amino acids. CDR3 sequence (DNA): TGCGCCAGCAGCCCGGGACTAGCGGGGTCTGGCACAGATACGCAGTATTTT. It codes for CASSPGLAGSGTDTQYF.

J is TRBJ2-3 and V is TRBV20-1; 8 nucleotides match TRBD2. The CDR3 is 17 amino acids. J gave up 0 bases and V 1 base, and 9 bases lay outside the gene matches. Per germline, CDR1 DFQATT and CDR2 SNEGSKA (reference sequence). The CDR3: CSARAVSGRGSTDTQYF. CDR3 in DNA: TGCAGTGCTAGAGCCGTAAGCGGGAGAGGAAGCACAGATACGCAGTATTTT.

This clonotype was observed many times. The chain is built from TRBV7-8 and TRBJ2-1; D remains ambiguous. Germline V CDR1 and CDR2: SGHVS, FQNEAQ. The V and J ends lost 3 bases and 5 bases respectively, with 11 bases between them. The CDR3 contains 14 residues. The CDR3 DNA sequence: TGTGCCAGCAGCTTTAGTGAATTACACAATGAGCAGTTCTTC. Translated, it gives CASSFSELHNEQFF.

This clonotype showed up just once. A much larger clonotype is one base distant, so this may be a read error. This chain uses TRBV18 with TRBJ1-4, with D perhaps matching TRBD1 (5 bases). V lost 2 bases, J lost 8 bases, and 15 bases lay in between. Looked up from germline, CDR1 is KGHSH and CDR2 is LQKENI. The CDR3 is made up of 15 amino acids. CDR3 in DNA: TGTGCCAGCTCACCAAACCGGGACGGCCTCGAAAAACTGTTTTTT. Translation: CASSPNRDGLEKLFF. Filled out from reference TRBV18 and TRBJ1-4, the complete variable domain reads NAGVMQNPRHLVRRRGQEARLRCSPMKGHSHVYWYRQLPEEGLKFMVYLQKENIIDESGMPKERFSAEFPKEGPSILRIQQVVRGDSAAYFCASSPNRDGLEKLFFGSGTQLSVL.

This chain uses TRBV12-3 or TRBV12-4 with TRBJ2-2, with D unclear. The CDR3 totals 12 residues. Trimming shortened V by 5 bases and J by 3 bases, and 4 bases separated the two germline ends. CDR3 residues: CASSGDTGELFF. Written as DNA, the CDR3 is TGTGCCAGCAGTGGGGACACCGGGGAGCTGTTTTTT.

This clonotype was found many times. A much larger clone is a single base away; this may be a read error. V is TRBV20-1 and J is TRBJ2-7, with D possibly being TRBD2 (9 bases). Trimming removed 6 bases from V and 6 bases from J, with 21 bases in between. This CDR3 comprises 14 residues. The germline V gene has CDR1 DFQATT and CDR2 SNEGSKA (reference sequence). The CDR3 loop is CSARGLAGISEQYF. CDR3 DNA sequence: TGCAGTGCCAGGGGGCTAGCGGGAATCTCCGAGCAGTACTTC.

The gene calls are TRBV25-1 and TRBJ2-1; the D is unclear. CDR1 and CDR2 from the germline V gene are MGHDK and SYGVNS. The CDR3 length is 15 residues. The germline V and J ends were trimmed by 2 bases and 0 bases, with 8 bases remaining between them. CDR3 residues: CASSERRISYNEQFF. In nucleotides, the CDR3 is TGTGCCAGCAGTGAACGTAGAATCTCCTACAATGAGCAGTTCTTC.

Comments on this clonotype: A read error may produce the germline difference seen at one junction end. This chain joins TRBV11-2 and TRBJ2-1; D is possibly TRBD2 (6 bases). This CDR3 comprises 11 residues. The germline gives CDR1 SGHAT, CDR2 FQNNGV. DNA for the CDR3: TGTGCCAGCAGCGTAGCGGCTGAGCAGTTCTTT. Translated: CASSVAAEQFF.

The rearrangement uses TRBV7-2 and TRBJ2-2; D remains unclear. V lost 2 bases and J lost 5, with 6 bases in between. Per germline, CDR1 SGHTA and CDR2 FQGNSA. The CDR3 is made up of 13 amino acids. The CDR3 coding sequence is TGTGCCAGCAGCTTAATTGTTACCGGGGAGCTGTTTTTT. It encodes CASSLIVTGELFF.

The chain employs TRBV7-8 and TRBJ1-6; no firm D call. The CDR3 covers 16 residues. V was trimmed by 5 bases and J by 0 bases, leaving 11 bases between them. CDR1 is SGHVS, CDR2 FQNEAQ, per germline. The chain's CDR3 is CASSPRSLSYNSPLHF. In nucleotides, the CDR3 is TGTGCCAGCAGCCCGAGATCCCTCTCCTATAATTCACCCCTCCACTTT.

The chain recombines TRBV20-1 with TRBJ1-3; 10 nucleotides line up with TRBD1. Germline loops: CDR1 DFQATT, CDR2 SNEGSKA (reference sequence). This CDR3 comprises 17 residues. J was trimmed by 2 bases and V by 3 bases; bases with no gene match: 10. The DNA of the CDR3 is TGCAGTGCTAGTCGGGGACAGGGGATTGTCCCTGGAAACACCATATATTTT. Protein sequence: CSASRGQGIVPGNTIYF.

CDR3 protein: CSASGLALNEQFF. The CDR3 bases are TGCAGTGCTAGTGGGCTCGCCCTTAATGAGCAGTTCTTC. This sequence joins TRBV20-1 and TRBJ2-1; D not resolved. The CDR3 is 13 amino acids. V lost 3 bases and J 7 bases, leaving 13 bases between the germline ends. Germline assignment: CDR1 DFQATT and CDR2 SNEGSKA (reference sequence).

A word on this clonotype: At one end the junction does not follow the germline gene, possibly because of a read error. The CDR3 reads CAGSITGTGGNEQLF. The CDR3, as DNA: TGTGCCGGTAGTATTACTGGGACTGGTGGCAACGAGCAGCTCTTC. This rearrangement joins TRBV19 to TRBJ2-1; tentative D call: TRBD2 (6 bases). CDR3 length: 15 residues. Germline CDR1 and CDR2: LNHDA and SQIVND (reference sequence).

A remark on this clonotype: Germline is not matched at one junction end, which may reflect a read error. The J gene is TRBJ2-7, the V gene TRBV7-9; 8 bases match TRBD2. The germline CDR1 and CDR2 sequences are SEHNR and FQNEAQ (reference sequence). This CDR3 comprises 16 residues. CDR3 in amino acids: CASSRGGVAESYEQYF. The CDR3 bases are TGCGCCAGCAGCCGGGGGGGGGTAGCGGAATCCTACGAGCAGTACTTC.

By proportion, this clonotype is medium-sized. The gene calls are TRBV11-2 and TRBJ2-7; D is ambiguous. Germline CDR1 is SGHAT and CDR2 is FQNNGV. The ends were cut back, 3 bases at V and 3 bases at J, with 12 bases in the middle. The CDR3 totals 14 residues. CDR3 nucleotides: TGTGCCAGCAGCTTGCGGACCGGTAACTACGAGCAGTACTTC. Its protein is CASSLRTGNYEQYF.

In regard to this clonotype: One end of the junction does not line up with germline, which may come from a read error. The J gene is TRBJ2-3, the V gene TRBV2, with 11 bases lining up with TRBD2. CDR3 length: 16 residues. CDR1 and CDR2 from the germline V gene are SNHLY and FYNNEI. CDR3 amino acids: CASSTGTSGLTDAQYF. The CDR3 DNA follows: TGTGCCAGCAGCACCGGGACTAGCGGTTTAACAGATGCGCAGTATTTT.

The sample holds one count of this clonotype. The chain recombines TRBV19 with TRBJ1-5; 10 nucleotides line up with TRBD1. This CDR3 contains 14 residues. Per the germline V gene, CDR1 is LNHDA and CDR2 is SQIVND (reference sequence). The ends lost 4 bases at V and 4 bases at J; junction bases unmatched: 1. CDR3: CASSRGQGNQPQHF. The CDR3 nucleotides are TGTGCCAGTAGTAGGGGACAGGGGAATCAGCCCCAGCATTTT.

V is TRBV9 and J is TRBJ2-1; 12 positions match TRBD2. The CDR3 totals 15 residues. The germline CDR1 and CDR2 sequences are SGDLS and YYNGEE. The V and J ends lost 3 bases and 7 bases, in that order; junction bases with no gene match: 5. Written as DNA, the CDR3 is TGTGCCAGCAGCGGGCGGACTAGCGGGATAAATGAGCAGTTCTTC. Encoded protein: CASSGRTSGINEQFF. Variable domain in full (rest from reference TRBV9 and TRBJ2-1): DSGVTQTPKHLITATGQRVTLRCSPRSGDLSVYWYQQSLDQGLQFLIQYYNGEERAKGNILERFSAQQFPDLHSELNLSSLELGDSALYFCASSGRTSGINEQFFGPGTRLTVL.

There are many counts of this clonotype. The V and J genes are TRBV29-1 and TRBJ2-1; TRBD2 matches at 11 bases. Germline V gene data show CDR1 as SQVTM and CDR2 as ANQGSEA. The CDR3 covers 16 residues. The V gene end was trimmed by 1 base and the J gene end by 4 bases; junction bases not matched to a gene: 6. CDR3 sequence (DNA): TGCAGCGTTGAAGTAGCGGGGGGGCCCTCGTACAATGAGCAGTTCTTC. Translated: CSVEVAGGPSYNEQFF.

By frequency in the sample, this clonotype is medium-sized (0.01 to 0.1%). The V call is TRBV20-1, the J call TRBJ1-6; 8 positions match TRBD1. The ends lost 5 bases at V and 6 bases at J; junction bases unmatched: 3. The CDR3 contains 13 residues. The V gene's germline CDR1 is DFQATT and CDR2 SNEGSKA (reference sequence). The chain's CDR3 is CSADGQGNSPLHF. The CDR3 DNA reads TGCAGTGCTGACGGACAGGGTAATTCACCCCTCCACTTT.